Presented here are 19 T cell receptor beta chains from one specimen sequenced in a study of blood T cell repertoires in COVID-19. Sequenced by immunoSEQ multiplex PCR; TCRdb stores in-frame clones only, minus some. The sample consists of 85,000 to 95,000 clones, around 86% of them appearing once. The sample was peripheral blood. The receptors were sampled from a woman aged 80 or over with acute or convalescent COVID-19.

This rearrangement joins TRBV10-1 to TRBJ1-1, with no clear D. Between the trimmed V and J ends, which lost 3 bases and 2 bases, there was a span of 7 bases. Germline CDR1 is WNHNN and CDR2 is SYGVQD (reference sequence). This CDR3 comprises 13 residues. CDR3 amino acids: CASSEEGNTEAFF. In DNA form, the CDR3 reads TGCGCCAGCAGTGAAGAGGGCAACACTGAAGCTTTCTTT.

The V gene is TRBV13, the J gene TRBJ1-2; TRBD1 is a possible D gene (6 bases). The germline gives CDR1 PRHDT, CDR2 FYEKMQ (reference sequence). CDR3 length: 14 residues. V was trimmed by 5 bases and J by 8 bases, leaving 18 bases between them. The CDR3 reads CASSAPGQVWGYTF. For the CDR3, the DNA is TGTGCCAGCAGCGCCCCGGGACAAGTTTGGGGCTACACCTTC.

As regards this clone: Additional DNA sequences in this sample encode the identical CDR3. The CDR3 DNA sequence: TGTGCCAGTAGTAACCCGGGGGGCTATGGCTACACCTTC. It is translated as CASSNPGGYGYTF. The chain joins TRBV19 to TRBJ1-2, with TRBD1 as a possible D gene (5 bases). V dropped 4 bases and J dropped 4 bases, with 10 bases sitting between them. The germline CDR1 and CDR2 sequences are LNHDA and SQIVND (reference sequence). The CDR3 is made up of 13 amino acids.

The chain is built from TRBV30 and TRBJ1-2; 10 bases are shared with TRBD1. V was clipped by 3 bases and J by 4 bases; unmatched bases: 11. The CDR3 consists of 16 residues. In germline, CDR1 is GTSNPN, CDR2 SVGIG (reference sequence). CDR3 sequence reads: CAWSPRQGAGTYGYTF. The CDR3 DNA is TGTGCCTGGAGCCCACGACAGGGGGCGGGGACCTATGGCTACACCTTC.

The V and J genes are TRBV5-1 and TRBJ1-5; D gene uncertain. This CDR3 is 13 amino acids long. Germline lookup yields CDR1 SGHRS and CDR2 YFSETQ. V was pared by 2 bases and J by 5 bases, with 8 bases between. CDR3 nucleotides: TGCGCCAGCAGCTTCACTGTGGATCAGCCCCAGCATTTT. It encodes CASSFTVDQPQHF.

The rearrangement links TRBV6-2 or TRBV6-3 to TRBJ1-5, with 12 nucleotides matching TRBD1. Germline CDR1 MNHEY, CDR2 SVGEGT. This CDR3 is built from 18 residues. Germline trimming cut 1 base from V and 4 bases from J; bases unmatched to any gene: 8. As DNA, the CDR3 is TGTGCCAGCAGTTACTTTTCCGGGACAGGGGGCCCAAATCAGCCCCAGCATTTT. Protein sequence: CASSYFSGTGGPNQPQHF.

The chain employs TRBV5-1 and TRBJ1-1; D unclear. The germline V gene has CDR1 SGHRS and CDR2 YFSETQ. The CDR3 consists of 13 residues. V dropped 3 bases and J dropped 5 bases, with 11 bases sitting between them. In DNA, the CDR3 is TGCGCCAGCAGCTCTGAGGGCAGGACTGAAGCTTTCTTT. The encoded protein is CASSSEGRTEAFF.

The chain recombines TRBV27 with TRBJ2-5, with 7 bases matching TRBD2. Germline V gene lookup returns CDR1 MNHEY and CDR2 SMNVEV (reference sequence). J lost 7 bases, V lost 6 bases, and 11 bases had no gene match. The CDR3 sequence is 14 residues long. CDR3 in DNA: TGTGCCAGCAGCTATGGGGGGGGAGCGTGGACCCAGTACTTC. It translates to CASSYGGGAWTQYF.

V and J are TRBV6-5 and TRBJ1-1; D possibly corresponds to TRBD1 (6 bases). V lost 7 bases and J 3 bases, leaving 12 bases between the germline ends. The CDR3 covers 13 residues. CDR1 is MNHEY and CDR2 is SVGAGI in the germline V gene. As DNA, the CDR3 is TGTGCCAGCAAGGTGGGGGCGGACACTGAAGCTTTCTTT. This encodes CASKVGADTEAFF.

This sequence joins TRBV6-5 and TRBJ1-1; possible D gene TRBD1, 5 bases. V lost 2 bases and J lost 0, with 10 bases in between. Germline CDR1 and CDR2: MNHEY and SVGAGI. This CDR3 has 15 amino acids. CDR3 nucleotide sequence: TGTGCCAGCAGTTACCAGGGATCCATGAACACTGAAGCTTTCTTT. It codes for CASSYQGSMNTEAFF.

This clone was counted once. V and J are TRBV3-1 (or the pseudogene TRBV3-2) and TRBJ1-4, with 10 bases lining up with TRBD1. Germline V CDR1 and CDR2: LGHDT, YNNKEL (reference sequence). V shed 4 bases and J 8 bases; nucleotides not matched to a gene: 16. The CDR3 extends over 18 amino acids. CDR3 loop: CASSPNPGQGRAMEKLFF. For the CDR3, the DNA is TGTGCCAGCAGCCCTAACCCGGGACAGGGGCGAGCAATGGAAAAACTGTTTTTT.

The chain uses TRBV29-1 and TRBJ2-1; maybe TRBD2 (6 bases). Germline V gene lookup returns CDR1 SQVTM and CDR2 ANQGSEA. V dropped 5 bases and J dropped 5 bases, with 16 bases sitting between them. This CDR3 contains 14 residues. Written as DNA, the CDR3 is TGCAGCGTTCGTCCGGGACTTTTACACAATGAGCAGTTCTTC. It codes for CSVRPGLLHNEQFF.

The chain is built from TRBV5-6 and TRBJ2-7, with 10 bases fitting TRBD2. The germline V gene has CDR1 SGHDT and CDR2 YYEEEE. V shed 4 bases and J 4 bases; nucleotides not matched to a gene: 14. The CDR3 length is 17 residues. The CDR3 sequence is CASSRATLAGVGYEQYF. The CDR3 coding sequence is TGTGCCAGCAGCCGGGCGACCCTAGCGGGAGTGGGGTACGAGCAGTACTTC. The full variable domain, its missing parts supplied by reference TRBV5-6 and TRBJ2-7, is DAGVTQSPTHLIKTRGQQVTLRCSPKSGHDTVSWYQQALGQGPQFIFQYYEEEERQRGNFPDRFSGHQFPNYSSELNVNALLLGDSALYLCASSRATLAGVGYEQYFGPGTRLTVT.

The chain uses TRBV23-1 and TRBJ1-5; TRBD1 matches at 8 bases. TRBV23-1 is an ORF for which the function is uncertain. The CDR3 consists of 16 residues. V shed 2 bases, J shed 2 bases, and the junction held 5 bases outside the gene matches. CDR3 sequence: CASSQTDRVGNQPQHF. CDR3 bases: TGCGCCAGCAGTCAAACGGACAGGGTTGGCAATCAGCCCCAGCATTTT.

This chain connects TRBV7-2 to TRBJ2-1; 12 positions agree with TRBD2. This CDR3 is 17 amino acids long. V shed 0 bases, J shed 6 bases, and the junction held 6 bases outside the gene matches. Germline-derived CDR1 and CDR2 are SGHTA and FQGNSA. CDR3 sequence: CASSLAPSGRGSNEQFF. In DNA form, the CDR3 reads TGTGCCAGCAGCTTAGCGCCTAGCGGGAGGGGCTCCAATGAGCAGTTCTTC.

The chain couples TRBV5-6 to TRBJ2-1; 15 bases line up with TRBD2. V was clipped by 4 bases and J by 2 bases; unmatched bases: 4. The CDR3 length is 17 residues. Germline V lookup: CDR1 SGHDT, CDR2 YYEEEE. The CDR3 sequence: CASSRRTSGRAYNEQFF. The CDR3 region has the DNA TGTGCCAGCAGCCGACGGACTAGCGGGAGGGCCTACAATGAGCAGTTCTTC.

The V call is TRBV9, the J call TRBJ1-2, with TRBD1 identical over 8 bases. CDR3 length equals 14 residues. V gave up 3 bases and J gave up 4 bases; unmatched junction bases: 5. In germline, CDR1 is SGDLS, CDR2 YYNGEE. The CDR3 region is CASSAQGAPYGYTF. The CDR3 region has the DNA TGTGCCAGCAGCGCCCAGGGGGCTCCCTATGGCTACACCTTC.

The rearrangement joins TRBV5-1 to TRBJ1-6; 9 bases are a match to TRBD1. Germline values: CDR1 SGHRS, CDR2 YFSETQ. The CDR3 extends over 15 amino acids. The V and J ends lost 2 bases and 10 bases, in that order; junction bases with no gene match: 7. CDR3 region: CASSLTGTGNSPLHF. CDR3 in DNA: TGCGCCAGCAGCTTAACCGGGACAGGGAACTCACCCCTCCACTTT.

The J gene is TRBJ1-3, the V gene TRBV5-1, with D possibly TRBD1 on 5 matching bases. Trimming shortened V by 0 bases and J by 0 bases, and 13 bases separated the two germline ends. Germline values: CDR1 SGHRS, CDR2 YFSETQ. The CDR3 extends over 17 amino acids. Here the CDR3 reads CASSLEPQGTSGNTIYF. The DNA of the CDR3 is TGCGCCAGCAGCTTGGAGCCCCAGGGAACCTCTGGAAACACCATATATTTT.